Shown below are 20 T cell receptor beta chains from a single sample sequenced in a study of Graves' ophthalmopathy and Graves' hyperthyroidism. Amplification of the TCR beta CDR3 regions used RNA transcripts (as template). An opening RT-PCR round employed HTBI primers and preceded a second-round multiplex PCR. TCRdb analysed the multiplex PCR reads with MiXCR anew, one entry per CDR3 protein. The table lists roughly 410,000 distinct CDR3 sequences, approximately 15% of them singletons. The sample consisted of peripheral blood. These receptors were taken from a woman aged 18-29 years with stable Graves' hyperthyroidism.

This clonotype was counted at least ten times. This chain uses TRBV11-1 with TRBJ1-1; D might be TRBD1 (5 bases). Germline V gene lookup returns CDR1 SGHAT and CDR2 FQDESV (reference sequence). CDR3 length equals 17 residues. The V end lost 5 bases, the J end lost 3 bases, and 22 bases lay between the germline ends. CDR3 DNA: TGTGCCAGCAGCCCCCTTGGGGGGGGAGGTAAGGACACTGAAGCTTTCTTT. It encodes CASSPLGGGGKDTEAFF.

This clonotype occurred many times. The V gene is TRBV2, the J gene TRBJ1-6, with D unclear. V lost 2 bases and J lost 7, with 6 bases in between. CDR3 size: 13 residues. Per germline, CDR1 SNHLY and CDR2 FYNNEI. The CDR3: CASSEHLNSPLHF. CDR3 in DNA: TGTGCCAGCAGTGAACACTTAAATTCACCCCTCCACTTT.

The chain is built from TRBV11-3 and TRBJ2-5; no clear D. The germline V gene encodes CDR1 SGHNT and CDR2 YENEEA. CDR3 length equals 13 residues. The V gene lost 5 bases and the J gene lost 5 bases, with 12 bases spanning the gap. This CDR3 is CASSRGTAETQYF. The CDR3 DNA follows: TGTGCCAGCAGCCGCGGAACGGCGGAGACCCAGTACTTC.

The chain combines TRBV24-1 with TRBJ2-5; 11 bases match TRBD1. The CDR3 covers 16 residues. Trimming at V came to 4 bases and at J to 4 bases, leaving 7 bases not matched to a gene. Germline V CDR1 and CDR2: KGHDR, SFDVKD. The CDR3 loop is CATSESGTGGSETQYF. The CDR3 DNA sequence: TGTGCCACCAGTGAGTCCGGGACAGGGGGTTCAGAGACCCAGTACTTC.

This clonotype showed up just once. Possible read error: a much larger clone is one base away. The chain uses TRBV6-2 or TRBV6-3 and TRBJ1-5, with D unclear. V was trimmed by 7 bases and J by 0 bases, leaving 16 bases between them. The CDR3 totals 16 residues. Per the germline V gene, CDR1 is MNHEY and CDR2 is SVGEGT. The CDR3 loop is CASIQRGGYSNQPQHF. The CDR3, as DNA: TGTGCCAGCATTCAGCGTGGAGGATATAGCAATCAGCCCCAGCATTTT.

This clonotype was seen at least ten times. V usage is TRBV9 and J usage is TRBJ1-2; TRBD1 is a possible D gene (5 bases). The CDR3 is 15 amino acids. V was pared by 0 bases and J by 2 bases, with 11 bases between. CDR1 is SGDLS, CDR2 YYNGEE, per germline. The CDR3 DNA reads as TGTGCCAGCAGCGTAGAGGACAACCGGAACTATGGCTACACCTTC. It yields the protein CASSVEDNRNYGYTF.

In its sample, this clonotype was seen a few times. The genes are TRBV29-1 and TRBJ1-5; D gene ambiguous. This CDR3 is built from 15 residues. Trimming stripped 7 bases from V and 0 bases from J, with 16 bases between. Germline V gives CDR1 SQVTM, CDR2 ANQGSEA. CDR3 amino acids: CSGRFGVDSNQPQHF. The CDR3 DNA sequence: TGCAGCGGGCGTTTCGGAGTTGATAGCAATCAGCCCCAGCATTTT. Using reference TRBV29-1 and TRBJ1-5 for the parts outside the CDR3, the full variable domain is SAVISQKPSRDICQRGTSLTIQCQVDSQVTMMFWYRQQPGQSLTLIATANQGSEATYESGFVIDKFPISRPNLTFSTLTVSNMSPEDSSIYLCSGRFGVDSNQPQHFGDGTRLSIL.

This clonotype has a count of ten or more. The chain carries TRBV12-3 or TRBV12-4 and TRBJ1-5; no definite D call. This CDR3 spans 13 amino acids. V lost 8 bases, J lost 5 bases, and 13 bases lay in between. The CDR3 is CASQLARDQPQHF. In DNA, the CDR3 is TGTGCCAGCCAATTGGCGAGGGATCAGCCCCAGCATTTT.

The rearrangement uses TRBV7-2 and TRBJ1-5; D might be TRBD1 (5 bases). The CDR3 runs 14 residues. Germline assignment: CDR1 SGHTA and CDR2 FQGNSA. V lost 5 bases, J lost 10 bases, and 18 bases lay in between. The CDR3 sequence is CASSTGRFFTPQHF. The CDR3 nucleotides are TGTGCCAGCAGCACGGGACGGTTTTTTACCCCCCAGCATTTT. The whole variable domain, remainder taken from reference TRBV7-2 and TRBJ1-5, is GAGVSQSPSNKVTEKGKDVELRCDPISGHTALYWYRQSLGQGLEFLIYFQGNSAPDKSGLPSDRFSAERTGGSVSTLTIQRTQQEDSAVYLCASSTGRFFTPQHFGDGTRLSIL.

Many counts were recorded for this clonotype. Here the CDR3 DNA reads TGTGCCAGCAGTGAAAACAGGAGAGACGAGACCCAGTACTTC. Its translation: CASSENRRDETQYF. The chain recombines TRBV2 with TRBJ2-5; perhaps TRBD1 as D (5 bases). V gave up 2 bases and J gave up 5 bases, with 12 bases separating them. The V gene's germline CDR1 is SNHLY and CDR2 FYNNEI. This CDR3 spans 14 amino acids. Supplemented by reference TRBV2 and TRBJ2-5, the full variable domain reads EPEVTQTPSHQVTQMGQEVILRCVPISNHLYFYWYRQILGQKVEFLVSFYNNEISEKSEIFDDQFSVERPDGSNFTLKIRSTKLEDSAMYFCASSENRRDETQYFGPGTRLLVL.

This clonotype has ten or more counts. The genes are TRBV5-1 and TRBJ2-7; 7 nucleotides agree with TRBD2. In germline, CDR1 is SGHRS, CDR2 YFSETQ. The CDR3 consists of 12 residues. Trimming at V came to 3 bases and at J to 5 bases, leaving 2 bases not matched to a gene. CDR3 loop: CASSWGTNEQYF. CDR3 DNA: TGCGCCAGCAGCTGGGGGACTAACGAGCAGTACTTC.

This clonotype was detected many times. The chain carries TRBV10-3 and TRBJ2-5; 8 positions agree with TRBD1. From germline, CDR1 is ENHRY and CDR2 SYGVKD. V lost 2 bases and J lost 2; bases outside the gene matches: 1. The CDR3 totals 14 residues. The CDR3, as DNA: TGTGCCATCAGTGAGCGGGACAGGCAAGAGACCCAGTACTTC. It yields the protein CAISERDRQETQYF.

In its sample, this clonotype was seen once. A much larger clone differs by one base, so this may be a read error. The chain links TRBV5-1 to TRBJ2-4; D not resolved. CDR3 size: 15 residues. Looked up from germline, CDR1 is SGHRS and CDR2 is YFSETQ. The CDR3 bases are TGCGCCAGCAGCTTGGGTTTCTGGCAGGAGTTGACCTGGGACTTC. Translation gives CASSLGFWQELTWDF.

This clonotype was observed many times. V gene TRBV12-3 or TRBV12-4 combines with J gene TRBJ2-6; D is tentatively TRBD1 or TRBD2 (5 bases each). V was shortened by 3 bases and J by 2 bases, with 17 bases between the two germline ends. The CDR3 extends over 18 amino acids. CDR3 amino acids: CASSLGVRLLAGANVLTF. CDR3 nucleotides: TGTGCCAGCAGTTTGGGGGTCAGGCTCCTCGCTGGGGCCAACGTCCTGACTTTC.

This clonotype occurred many times. The chain couples TRBV6-1 to TRBJ1-5; D may be TRBD1 (6 bases). Germline assignment: CDR1 MNHNS and CDR2 SASEGT. CDR3 length: 16 residues. V lost 2 bases, J lost 5 bases, and 16 bases lay in between. This CDR3 is CASSERGAMGDQPQHF. The CDR3 bases are TGTGCCAGCAGTGAAAGGGGGGCCATGGGCGATCAGCCCCAGCATTTT.

This clonotype has ten or more counts. The chain is built from TRBV24-1 and TRBJ1-6, with 7 bases lining up with TRBD1. CDR1 is KGHDR, CDR2 SFDVKD, per germline. CDR3 length equals 12 residues. The trim removed 7 bases at V and 7 bases at J, leaving 0 bases unmatched. The DNA of the CDR3 is TGTGCCACCAGGGGACAGAATTCACCCCTCCACTTT. This gives the protein CATRGQNSPLHF.

This clonotype was seen repeatedly, ten times or more. V usage is TRBV12-5 and J usage is TRBJ1-2, with 8 bases matching TRBD1. The CDR3 contains 16 residues. The germline V gene has CDR1 LGHNT and CDR2 FRNRAP. V dropped 7 bases and J dropped 4; count of bases not matched to a gene: 14. The CDR3 sequence: CASAFTQGATFYGYTF. In DNA form, the CDR3 reads TGTGCTAGTGCCTTCACGCAGGGGGCCACCTTCTATGGCTACACCTTC.

This clonotype was counted at least ten times. V usage is TRBV20-1 and J usage is TRBJ1-1; D unclear. Per the germline V gene, CDR1 is DFQATT and CDR2 is SNEGSKA (reference sequence). This CDR3 has 12 residues. V lost 3 bases and J 3 bases, leaving 8 bases between the germline ends. CDR3 DNA sequence: TGCAGTGCTAGGACAAGGGACACTGAAGCTTTCTTT. Translated, it gives CSARTRDTEAFF.

A remark on this clonotype: One end of the junction varies from germline; a read error may be responsible. V gene TRBV3-1 combines with J gene TRBJ2-7; D may be TRBD1 (6 bases). Germline values: CDR1 LGHDT, CDR2 YNNKEL (reference sequence). CDR3 length: 14 residues. The CDR3 is CASGQGQGPTEQYF. The DNA of the CDR3 is TGTGCCAGCGGCCAAGGGCAGGGGCCCACCGAGCAGTACTTC.

This clonotype has a count of ten or more. This sequence joins TRBV6-5 and TRBJ1-1; perhaps TRBD1 as D (6 bases). The CDR3 length is 15 residues. Germline CDR1 MNHEY, CDR2 SVGAGI. V lost 4 bases to trimming and J lost 2 bases, with 14 bases between them. DNA for the CDR3: TGTGCCAGCAGTTCGGGACATAGGGTAAACACTGAAGCTTTCTTT. Translation: CASSSGHRVNTEAFF.